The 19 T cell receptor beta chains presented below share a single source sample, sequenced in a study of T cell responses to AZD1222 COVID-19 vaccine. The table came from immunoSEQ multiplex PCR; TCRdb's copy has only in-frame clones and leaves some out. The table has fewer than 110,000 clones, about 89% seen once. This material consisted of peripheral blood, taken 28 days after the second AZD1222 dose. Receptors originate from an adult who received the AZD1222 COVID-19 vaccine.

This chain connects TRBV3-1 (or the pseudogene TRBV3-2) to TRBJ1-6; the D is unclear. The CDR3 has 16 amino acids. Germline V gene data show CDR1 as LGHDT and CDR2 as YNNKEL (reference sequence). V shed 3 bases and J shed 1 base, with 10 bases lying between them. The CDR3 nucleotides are TGTGCCAGCAGCCAGTTTGGGGTATCCTATAATTCACCCCTCCACTTT. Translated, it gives CASSQFGVSYNSPLHF.

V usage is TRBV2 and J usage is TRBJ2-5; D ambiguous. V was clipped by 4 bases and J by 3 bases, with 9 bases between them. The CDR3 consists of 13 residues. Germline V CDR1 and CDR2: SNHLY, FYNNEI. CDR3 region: CASSGQVEETQYF. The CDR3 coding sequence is TGTGCCAGCAGTGGGCAGGTGGAAGAGACCCAGTACTTC. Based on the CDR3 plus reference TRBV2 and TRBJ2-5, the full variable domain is EPEVTQTPSHQVTQMGQEVILRCVPISNHLYFYWYRQILGQKVEFLVSFYNNEISEKSEIFDDQFSVERPDGSNFTLKIRSTKLEDSAMYFCASSGQVEETQYFGPGTRLLVL.

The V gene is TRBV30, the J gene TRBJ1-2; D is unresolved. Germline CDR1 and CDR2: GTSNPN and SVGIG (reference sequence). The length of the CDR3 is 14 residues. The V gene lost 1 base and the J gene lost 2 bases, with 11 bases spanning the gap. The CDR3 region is CAWSANPRNYGYTF. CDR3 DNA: TGTGCCTGGAGTGCCAACCCTAGGAACTATGGCTACACCTTC.

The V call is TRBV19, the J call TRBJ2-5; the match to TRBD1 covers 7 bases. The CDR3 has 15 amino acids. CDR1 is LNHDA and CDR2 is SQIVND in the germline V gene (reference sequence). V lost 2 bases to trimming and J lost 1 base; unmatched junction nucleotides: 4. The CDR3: CASSISAGGQETQYF. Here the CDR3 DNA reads TGTGCCAGTAGTATATCCGCAGGGGGCCAAGAGACCCAGTACTTC.

The CDR3 region has the DNA TGTGCCAGCAGCTTGACGGCCTTTAATGAGCAGTTCTTC. It translates to CASSLTAFNEQFF. This sequence joins TRBV5-4 and TRBJ2-1; no firm D call. CDR3 length: 13 residues. V was trimmed by 1 base and J by 7 bases, leaving 9 bases between them. Germline V gives CDR1 SGHNT, CDR2 YYREEE (reference sequence). The variable domain in full, with the rest retrieved from reference TRBV5-4 and TRBJ2-1, is ETGVTQSPTHLIKTRGQQVTLRCSSQSGHNTVSWYQQALGQGPQFIFQYYREEENGRGNFPPRFSGLQFPNYSSELNVNALELDDSALYLCASSLTAFNEQFFGPGTRLTVL.

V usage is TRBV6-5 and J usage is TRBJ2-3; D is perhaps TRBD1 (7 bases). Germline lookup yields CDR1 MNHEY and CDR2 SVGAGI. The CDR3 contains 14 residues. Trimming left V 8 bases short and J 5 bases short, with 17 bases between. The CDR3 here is CASRTEGAGDTQYF. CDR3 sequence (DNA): TGTGCCAGCCGGACGGAGGGGGCGGGAGATACGCAGTATTTT.

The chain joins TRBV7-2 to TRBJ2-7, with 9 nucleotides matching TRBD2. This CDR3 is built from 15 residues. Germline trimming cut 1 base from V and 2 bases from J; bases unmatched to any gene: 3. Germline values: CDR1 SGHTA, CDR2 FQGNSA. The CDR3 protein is CASSLGASGTYEQYF. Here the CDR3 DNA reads TGTGCCAGCAGCTTAGGGGCTAGCGGGACCTACGAGCAGTACTTC.

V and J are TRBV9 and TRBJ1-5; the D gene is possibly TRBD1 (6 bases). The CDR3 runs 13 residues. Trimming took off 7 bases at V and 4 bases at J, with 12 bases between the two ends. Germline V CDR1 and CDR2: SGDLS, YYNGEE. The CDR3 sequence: CASVQGLNQPQHF. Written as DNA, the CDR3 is TGTGCCAGCGTACAGGGTTTAAATCAGCCCCAGCATTTT. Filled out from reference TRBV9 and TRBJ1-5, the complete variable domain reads DSGVTQTPKHLITATGQRVTLRCSPRSGDLSVYWYQQSLDQGLQFLIQYYNGEERAKGNILERFSAQQFPDLHSELNLSSLELGDSALYFCASVQGLNQPQHFGDGTRLSIL.

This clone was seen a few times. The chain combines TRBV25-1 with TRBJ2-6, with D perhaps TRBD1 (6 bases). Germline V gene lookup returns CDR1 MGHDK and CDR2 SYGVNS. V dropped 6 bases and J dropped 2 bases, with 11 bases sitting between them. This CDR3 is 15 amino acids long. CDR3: CASRDRQAGANVLTF. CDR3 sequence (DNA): TGTGCCAGCAGAGATAGACAGGCTGGGGCCAACGTCCTGACTTTC.

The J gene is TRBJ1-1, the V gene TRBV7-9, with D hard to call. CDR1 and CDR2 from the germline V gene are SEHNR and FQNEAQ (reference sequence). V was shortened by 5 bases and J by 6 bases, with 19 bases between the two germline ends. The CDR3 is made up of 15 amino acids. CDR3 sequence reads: CASSPKQRLGSEAFF. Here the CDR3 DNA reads TGTGCCAGCAGCCCCAAACAGAGATTGGGCTCTGAAGCTTTCTTT.

As DNA, the CDR3 is TGCGCCAGCAGCCACTGGACTAGCGGGTTACCCTACAATGAGCAGTTCTTC. Translated: CASSHWTSGLPYNEQFF. V gene TRBV4-1 combines with J gene TRBJ2-1, with 11 nucleotides matching TRBD2. Germline lookup yields CDR1 MGHRA and CDR2 YSYEKL. This CDR3 contains 17 residues. J gave up 2 bases and V 3 bases, and 6 bases lay outside the gene matches.

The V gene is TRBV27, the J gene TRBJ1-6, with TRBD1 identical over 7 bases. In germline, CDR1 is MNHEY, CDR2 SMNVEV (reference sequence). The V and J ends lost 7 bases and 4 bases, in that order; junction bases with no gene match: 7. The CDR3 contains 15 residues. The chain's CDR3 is CASTPDRPYNSPLHF. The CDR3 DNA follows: TGTGCCAGCACCCCGGACAGGCCATATAATTCACCCCTCCACTTT.

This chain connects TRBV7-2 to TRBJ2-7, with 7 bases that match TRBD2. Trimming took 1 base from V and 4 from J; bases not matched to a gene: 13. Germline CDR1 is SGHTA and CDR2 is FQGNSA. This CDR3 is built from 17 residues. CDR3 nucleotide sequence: TGTGCCAGCAGCTTAGGGGGCCGGGGCGGGAGCTATTACGAGCAGTACTTC. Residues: CASSLGGRGGSYYEQYF.

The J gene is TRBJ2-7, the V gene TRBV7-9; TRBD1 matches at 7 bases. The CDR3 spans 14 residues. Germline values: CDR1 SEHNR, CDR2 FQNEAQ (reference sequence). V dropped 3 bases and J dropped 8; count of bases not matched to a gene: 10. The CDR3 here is CASSFPNDRAQQYF. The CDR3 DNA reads TGTGCCAGCAGCTTCCCGAATGACAGGGCGCAGCAGTACTTC.

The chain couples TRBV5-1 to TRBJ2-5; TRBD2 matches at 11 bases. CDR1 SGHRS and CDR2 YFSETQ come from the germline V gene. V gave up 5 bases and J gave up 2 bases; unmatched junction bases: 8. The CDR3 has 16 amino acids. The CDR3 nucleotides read TGCGCCAGCAGTATGGGCGCTAGCGGGGGGCAAGAGACCCAGTACTTC. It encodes CASSMGASGGQETQYF.

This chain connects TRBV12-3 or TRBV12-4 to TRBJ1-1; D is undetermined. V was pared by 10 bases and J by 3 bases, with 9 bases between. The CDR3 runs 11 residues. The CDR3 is CAIIRDTEAFF. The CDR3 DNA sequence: TGTGCCATCATCCGGGACACTGAAGCTTTCTTT.

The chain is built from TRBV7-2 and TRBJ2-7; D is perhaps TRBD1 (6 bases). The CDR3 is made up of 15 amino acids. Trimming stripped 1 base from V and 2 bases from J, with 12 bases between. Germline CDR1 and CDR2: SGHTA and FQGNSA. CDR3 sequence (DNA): TGTGCCAGCAGCTTAGGTCCAGGGGTGACCTACGAGCAGTACTTC. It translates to CASSLGPGVTYEQYF.

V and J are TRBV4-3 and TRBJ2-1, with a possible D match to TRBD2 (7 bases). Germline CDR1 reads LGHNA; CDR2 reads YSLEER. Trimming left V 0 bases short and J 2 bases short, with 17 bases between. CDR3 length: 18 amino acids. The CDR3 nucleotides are TGCGCCAGCAGCCAAGATCCCAGAGGCGGGGGCCCCTACAATGAGCAGTTCTTC. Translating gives CASSQDPRGGGPYNEQFF.

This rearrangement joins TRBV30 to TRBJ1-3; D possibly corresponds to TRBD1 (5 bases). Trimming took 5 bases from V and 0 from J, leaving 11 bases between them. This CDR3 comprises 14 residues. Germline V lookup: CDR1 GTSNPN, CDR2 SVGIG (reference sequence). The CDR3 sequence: CAWDHDSSGNTIYF. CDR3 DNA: TGTGCCTGGGACCATGACAGCTCTGGAAACACCATATATTTT. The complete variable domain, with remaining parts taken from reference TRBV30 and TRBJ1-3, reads SQTIHQWPATLVQPVGSPLSLECTVEGTSNPNLYWYRQAAGRGLQLLFYSVGIGQISSEVPQNLSASRPQDRQFILSSKKLLLSDSGFYLCAWDHDSSGNTIYFGEGSWLTVV.